The clone carrying this T cell receptor beta chain has a handful of counts. V was cut by 6 bases and J by 3 bases, with 14 bases left in between. This CDR3 has 15 residues. Germline CDR1 MNHEY, CDR2 SVGAGI. The sample belongs to a study of blood T cell repertoires in COVID-19. Study in general: Specimens from acute and convalescent COVID-19 originated in the United States, Italy and Spain. T cells, B-cell-depleted T cells, or PBMCs supplied cDNA or gDNA.

Methods used by the authors: Reference gene primer amplification in the assay estimated nucleated cell counts. Data came from immunoSEQ multiplex PCR; TCRdb stores just in-frame clones and leaves some out. The V and J calls and clone size come from that table; D and trimming were worked out from the DNA. The sample has roughly 100,000 clones; 75% to 90% are singletons. The clonotype originates from a man of 80 years or more with acute or convalescent COVID-19. The chain joins TRBV6-5 to TRBJ1-4; D perhaps matches TRBD1 (5 bases). Sequencing was done on a sample of peripheral blood. The CDR3 here is CASRPAGLPNEKLFF. For the CDR3, the DNA is TGTGCCAGCAGGCCCGCAGGGTTGCCTAATGAAAAACTGTTTTTT.